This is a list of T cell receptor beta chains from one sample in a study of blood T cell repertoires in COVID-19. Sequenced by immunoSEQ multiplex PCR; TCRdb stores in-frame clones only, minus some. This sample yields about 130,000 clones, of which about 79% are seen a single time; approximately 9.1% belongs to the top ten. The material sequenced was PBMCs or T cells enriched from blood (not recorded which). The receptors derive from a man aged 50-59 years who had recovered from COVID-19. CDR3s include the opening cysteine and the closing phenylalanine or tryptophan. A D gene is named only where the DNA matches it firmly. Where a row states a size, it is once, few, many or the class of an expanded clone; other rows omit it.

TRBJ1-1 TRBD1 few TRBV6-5 CASSMTGEDTEAFF TGTGCCAGCAGCATGACAGGGGAGGATACTGAAGCTTTCTTT
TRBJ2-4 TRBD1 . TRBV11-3 CASSPTTGALAKNIQYF TGTGCCAGCAGCCCTACTACAGGGGCCCTAGCCAAAAACATTCAGTACTTC
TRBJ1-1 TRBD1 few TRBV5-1 CASSLGTGDTEAFF TGCGCCAGCAGCTTGGGGACAGGGGACACTGAAGCTTTCTTT
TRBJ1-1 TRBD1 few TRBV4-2 CASSQGQGASFTMNTEAFF TGTGCCAGCAGCCAAGGTCAGGGGGCGAGTTTTACAATGAACACTGAAGCTTTCTTT
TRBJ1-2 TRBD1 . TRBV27 CASSLRDRPDGYTF TGTGCCAGCAGTTTAAGGGACAGGCCCGATGGCTACACCTTC
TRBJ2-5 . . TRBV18 CASSHGAEETQYF TGTGCCAGCTCCCATGGGGCAGAAGAGACCCAGTACTTC
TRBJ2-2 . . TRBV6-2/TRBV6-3 CASSYTGGDTGELFF TGTGCCAGCAGTTACACAGGGGGGGACACCGGGGAGCTGTTTTTT
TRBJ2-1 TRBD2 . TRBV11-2 CASSTLAGVYNEQFF TGTGCCAGCAGCACCCTAGCGGGGGTCTACAATGAGCAGTTCTTC
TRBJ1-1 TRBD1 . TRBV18 CASSEQGAQVAFF TGTGCCAGCTCAGAACAGGGGGCGCAGGTGGCTTTCTTT
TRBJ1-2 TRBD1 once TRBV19 CASRALDRDSGYTF TGTGCCAGTAGGGCCCTCGACAGGGATTCTGGCTACACCTTC
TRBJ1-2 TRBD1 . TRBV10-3 CAISESSRQGKGYTF TGTGCCATCAGTGAGTCTAGTCGACAGGGCAAGGGCTACACCTTC
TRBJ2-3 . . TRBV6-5 CALAQSGDTQYF TGTGCCCTAGCTCAGAGTGGAGATACGCAGTATTTT
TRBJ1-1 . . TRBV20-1 CSASGQKNTEAFF TGCAGTGCTAGTGGGCAGAAGAACACTGAAGCTTTCTTT
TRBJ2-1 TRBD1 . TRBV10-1 CASSDSPGQGYNEQFF TGCGCCAGCAGTGATTCGCCGGGACAGGGCTACAATGAGCAGTTCTTC
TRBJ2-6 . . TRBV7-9 CASSLGLARGANVLTF TGTGCCAGCAGCCTGGGACTTGCAAGGGGCGCCAACGTCCTGACTTTC
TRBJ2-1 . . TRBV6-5 CASSYTAVGDNEQFF TGTGCCAGCAGTTACACCGCGGTAGGGGATAATGAGCAGTTCTTC
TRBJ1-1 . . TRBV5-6 CASSWGRMNTEAFF TGTGCCAGCAGCTGGGGGAGGATGAACACTGAAGCTTTCTTT
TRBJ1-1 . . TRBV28 CASSLTGFTEAFF TGTGCCAGCAGTTTAACAGGGTTCACTGAAGCTTTCTTT
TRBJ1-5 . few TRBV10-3 CAISESGGNQPQHF TGTGCCATCAGTGAGTCAGGGGGTAATCAGCCCCAGCATTTT
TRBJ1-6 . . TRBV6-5 CASSYRTYNSPLHF TGTGCCAGCAGTTACCGTACCTATAATTCACCCCTCCACTTT
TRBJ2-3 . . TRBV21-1 CASQRGLAGRDTQYF TGTGCCAGCCAAAGGGGCCTAGCGGGGAGAGATACGCAGTATTTT
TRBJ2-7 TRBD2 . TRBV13 CASSSRRGGAYEQYF TGTGCCAGCAGCTCCCGACGGGGGGGCGCCTACGAGCAGTACTTC
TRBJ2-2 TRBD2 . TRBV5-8 CASSAGLAGANTGELFF TGTGCCAGCAGCGCGGGACTAGCGGGGGCGAACACCGGGGAGCTGTTTTTT
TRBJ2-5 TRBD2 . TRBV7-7 CASSRTSGGGQETQYF TGTGCTAGCAGCCGTACTAGCGGGGGGGGCCAAGAGACCCAGTACTTC
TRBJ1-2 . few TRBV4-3 CASSQVGATNYGYTF TGCGCCAGCAGCCAAGTGGGGGCCACTAACTATGGCTACACCTTC
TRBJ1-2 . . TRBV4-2 CASSLQGASRRANYGYTF TGTGCCAGCAGCCTTCAAGGGGCCTCACGAAGAGCTAACTATGGCTACACCTTC
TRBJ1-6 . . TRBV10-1 CASSGGPYNSPLHF TGCGCCAGCAGTGGTGGGCCCTATAATTCACCCCTCCACTTT
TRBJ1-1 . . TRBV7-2 CASSPLGARSTEAFF TGTGCCAGCAGCCCGTTGGGGGCTCGGTCGACTGAAGCTTTCTTT
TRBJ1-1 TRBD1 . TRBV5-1 CASSLWGGQGNTEAFF TGCGCCAGCAGCTTGTGGGGCGGACAGGGGAACACTGAAGCTTTCTTT
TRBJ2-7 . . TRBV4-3 CASSQVGAGAPHEQYF TGCGCCAGCAGCCAAGTTGGGGCGGGGGCCCCCCATGAGCAGTACTTC
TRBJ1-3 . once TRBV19 CASSIGGAGNTIYF TGTGCCAGTAGTATCGGGGGAGCTGGAAACACCATATATTTT
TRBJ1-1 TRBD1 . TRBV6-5 CASSILGQGDTEAFF TGTGCCAGCAGTATATTGGGACAGGGGGACACTGAAGCTTTCTTT
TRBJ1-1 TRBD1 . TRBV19 CASSIPTGGTEAFF TGTGCCAGTAGTATTCCGACAGGGGGCACTGAAGCTTTCTTT
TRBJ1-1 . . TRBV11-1 CASSSLDKNTEAFF TGTGCCAGCAGCAGTTTGGACAAGAACACTGAAGCTTTCTTT
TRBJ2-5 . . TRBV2 CASSEGTDSQETQYF TGTGCCAGCAGTGAGGGGACTGACTCCCAAGAGACCCAGTACTTC
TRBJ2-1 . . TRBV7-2 CASSLSPLSEQFF TGTGCCAGCAGCTTATCTCCCCTGAGTGAGCAGTTCTTC
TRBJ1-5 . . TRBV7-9 CASSLGEGNQPQHF TGTGCCAGCAGCTTAGGAGAAGGCAATCAGCCCCAGCATTTT
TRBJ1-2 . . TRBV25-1 CASRERGLDGYTF TGTGCCAGCAGGGAGCGGGGCTTGGATGGCTACACCTTC
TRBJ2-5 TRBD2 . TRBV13 CASQQNAGGIRQETQYF TGTGCCAGCCAACAAAATGCGGGGGGGATAAGACAAGAGACCCAGTACTTC
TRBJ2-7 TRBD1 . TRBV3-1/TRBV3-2 CASSLRTGTGGDEQYF TGTGCCAGCAGCCTTAGAACCGGGACAGGGGGCGACGAGCAGTACTTC
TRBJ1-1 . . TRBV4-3 CASSQVKAGKIEVNTEAFF TGCGCCAGCAGCCAAGTTAAGGCAGGGAAGATTGAAGTGAACACTGAAGCTTTCTTT
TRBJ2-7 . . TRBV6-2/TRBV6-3 CASSYVRDLLHYEQYF TGTGCCAGCAGTTATGTGCGGGACCTTCTGCACTACGAGCAGTACTTC
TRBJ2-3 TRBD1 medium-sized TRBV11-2 CASSLGDRPDTQYF TGTGCCAGCAGCTTAGGGGACAGGCCAGATACGCAGTATTTT
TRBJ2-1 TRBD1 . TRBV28 CASSLGTGHGEQFF TGTGCCAGCAGTTTGGGGACAGGCCACGGTGAGCAGTTCTTC
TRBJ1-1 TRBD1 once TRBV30 CACQTGAMNTEAFF TGTGCCTGTCAGACAGGGGCAATGAACACTGAAGCTTTCTTT
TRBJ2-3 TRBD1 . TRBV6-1 CASSARDSGSADTQYF TGTGCCAGCAGTGCCCGGGACAGCGGATCCGCAGATACGCAGTATTTT
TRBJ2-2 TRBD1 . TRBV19 CASSHRGTGELFF TGTGCCAGTAGCCACAGGGGAACCGGGGAGCTGTTTTTT
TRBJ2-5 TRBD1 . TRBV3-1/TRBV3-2 CASSLRDRGTETQYF TGTGCCAGCAGCCTTCGGGACAGGGGGACAGAGACCCAGTACTTC
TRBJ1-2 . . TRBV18 CASSPDTVSGYGYTF TGTGCCAGCTCACCTGACACCGTAAGTGGCTATGGCTACACCTTC
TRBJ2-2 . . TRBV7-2 CAGGSGGSGTGELFF TGTGCCGGGGGATCAGGGGGGAGTGGCACCGGGGAGCTGTTTTTT